A single sample gave rise to the 13 T cell receptor beta chains below, sequenced in a study of shared clonotypes between healthy human individuals. The assay was immunoSEQ multiplex PCR, and TCRdb's table has in-frame clones only and misses some. Found here are 2,500,000 or so clones, about nine tenths of them singletons; the top ten hold more than 0.35%. The sample was naive CD4+ T cells from PBMCs. Indicated subset: CD45RA+ positively selected. The receptor set was obtained from a man aged 18 to 29 in good health. Some clones in this sample may be carry-over from other donors' samples.

The chain combines TRBV30 with TRBJ2-5, with D perhaps TRBD1 (5 bases). Deletions cut 0 bases from V and 5 bases from J, with 10 bases between. Per germline, CDR1 GTSNPN and CDR2 SVGIG (reference sequence). The CDR3 runs to 13 residues. The CDR3 DNA sequence: TGTGCCTGGAGTGTAAAGGGGTTTGAGACCCAGTACTTC. Translating it yields CAWSVKGFETQYF.

The chain links TRBV28 to TRBJ2-5; 15 bases agree with TRBD2. This CDR3 spans 17 amino acids. Germline trimming cut 5 bases from V and 9 bases from J; bases unmatched to any gene: 13. The germline V gene encodes CDR1 MDHEN and CDR2 SYDVKM. CDR3 region: CASSGGLAGGRGLAQYF. The CDR3 coding sequence is TGTGCCAGCAGTGGGGGACTAGCGGGAGGACGTGGGTTGGCCCAGTACTTC.

The V gene is TRBV15, the J gene TRBJ2-7; 8 positions agree with TRBD1. The junction had 4 bases not matched to a gene; V was cut back by 5 bases and J by 7 bases. The CDR3 loop spans 12 amino acids. The germline V gene has CDR1 LNHNV and CDR2 YYDKDF (reference sequence). The CDR3 coding sequence is TGTGCCACCAGCCGGGACAGGCAGGAGCAGTACTTC. As protein: CATSRDRQEQYF.

The CDR3 region is CASSRSAGEGYTF. The CDR3 DNA sequence: TGTGCCAGCAGCCGATCAGCGGGGGAGGGCTACACCTTC. V and J are TRBV7-9 and TRBJ1-2; TRBD1 might be the D (5 bases). The CDR3 totals 13 residues. CDR1 SEHNR and CDR2 FQNEAQ come from the germline V gene (reference sequence). V was cut by 5 bases and J by 8 bases, with 15 bases left in between.

V usage is TRBV5-1 and J usage is TRBJ1-4; D gene unclear. The CDR3 covers 14 residues. V shed 4 bases and J shed 6 bases, with 13 bases lying between them. CDR1 and CDR2 (germline): SGHRS, YFSETQ. CDR3 sequence: CASSNGGVDEKLFF. The CDR3 nucleotides are TGCGCCAGCAGCAATGGCGGGGTTGATGAAAAACTGTTTTTT.

The rearrangement joins TRBV7-9 to TRBJ1-4, with unresolved D. The V end lost 8 bases, the J end lost 0 bases, and 10 bases lay between the germline ends. The CDR3 length is 14 residues. Per the germline V gene, CDR1 is SEHNR and CDR2 is FQNEAQ (reference sequence). The CDR3 DNA follows: TGTGCCAGCGGCCCGTTTGCAACTAATGAAAAACTGTTTTTT. As protein: CASGPFATNEKLFF.

The chain couples TRBV28 to TRBJ2-7; D might be TRBD1 (7 bases). Germline lookup yields CDR1 MDHEN and CDR2 SYDVKM. The CDR3 is 16 residues long. V lost 0 bases, J lost 0 bases, and 12 bases lay in between. CDR3 protein: CASSLWAGGFSYEQYF. As DNA, the CDR3 is TGTGCCAGCAGTTTATGGGCAGGGGGGTTCTCCTACGAGCAGTACTTC.

The J gene is TRBJ2-1, the V gene TRBV11-1; D possibly corresponds to TRBD1 (6 bases). The germline V gene encodes CDR1 SGHAT and CDR2 FQDESV (reference sequence). The CDR3 totals 15 residues. Trimming shortened V by 1 base and J by 7 bases, and 14 bases separated the two germline ends. The CDR3 loop reads CASSLDRAFRNEQFF. CDR3 nucleotide sequence: TGTGCCAGCAGCTTAGACAGGGCCTTTAGGAATGAGCAGTTCTTC.

In the case of this clone: Additional DNA sequences in this sample encode the identical CDR3. CDR3 in DNA: TGTGCCAGCTCACGAAGTGGACAGGGCTCCTACGAGCAGTACTTC. It is translated as CASSRSGQGSYEQYF. The genes are TRBV18 and TRBJ2-7; 8 bases are a match to TRBD1. This CDR3 contains 15 residues. Germline CDR1 KGHSH, CDR2 LQKENI. The V and J ends lost 4 bases and 0 bases, in that order; junction bases with no gene match: 5.

In nucleotides, the CDR3 is TGTGCCAGCAGCAGCAACGCCCCGGGATACGAGCAGTACTTC. Encoded protein: CASSSNAPGYEQYF. V is TRBV6-6 and J is TRBJ2-7, with D perhaps TRBD2 (5 bases). The CDR3 has 14 residues. Germline V gene lookup returns CDR1 MNHNY and CDR2 SVGAGI (reference sequence). V was pared by 6 bases and J by 4 bases, with 16 bases between.

V gene TRBV5-1 combines with J gene TRBJ2-1; D remains unclear. Germline-derived CDR1 and CDR2 are SGHRS and YFSETQ. V dropped 0 bases and J dropped 6 bases, with 10 bases sitting between them. The CDR3 consists of 14 residues. CDR3 DNA: TGCGCCAGCAGCTTGGGTCCTAGTACCAATGAGCAGTTCTTC. It encodes CASSLGPSTNEQFF.

This rearrangement joins TRBV7-2 to TRBJ2-1, with D unclear. The V gene lost 5 bases and the J gene lost 4 bases, with 15 bases spanning the gap. The CDR3 runs 15 residues. The germline CDR1 and CDR2 sequences are SGHTA and FQGNSA. CDR3 DNA: TGTGCCAGCAGCCCCATGGGCTGGGATTACAATGAGCAGTTCTTC. Amino acids: CASSPMGWDYNEQFF.

CDR3: CASSLLYNYGYTF. CDR3 nucleotide sequence: TGTGCCAGCAGCTTATTATACAACTATGGCTACACCTTC. V gene TRBV7-9 combines with J gene TRBJ1-2, with unresolved D. Trimming pared 2 bases from V and 2 bases from J, leaving 6 bases between. CDR3 length: 13 amino acids. Germline CDR1 SEHNR, CDR2 FQNEAQ (reference sequence).